A selection of T cell receptor beta chains follows, all from one sample in a study of blood T cell repertoires in COVID-19. Sequencing was performed with immunoSEQ multiplex PCR; in TCRdb, only in-frame clones are kept and a portion is missing. The data show about 4,900 clones, roughly 90% seen once. Sequencing used peripheral blood. These receptors all stem from a human donor in a cohort sampled during active COVID-19. CDR3s include the opening cysteine and the closing phenylalanine or tryptophan. The D gene is left open where the match is weak. The size field is filled for only some rows; it gives once, few, many or a size class.

J | size | D | V | CDR3 | DNA
TRBJ2-3 | . | . | TRBV5-1 | CASSRQAGPSTDTQYF | TGCGCCAGCAGCCGCCAAGCAGGGCCTAGCACAGATACGCAGTATTTT
TRBJ1-5 | . | . | TRBV5-6 | CASSAGLAYQPQHF | TGTGCCAGCAGCGCGGGGTTAGCTTATCAGCCCCAGCATTTT
TRBJ1-3 | . | TRBD1 | TRBV7-6 | CASSLSVQGAQGNTIYF | TGTGCCAGCAGCTTATCGGTACAGGGGGCGCAAGGAAACACCATATATTTT
TRBJ2-2 | . | TRBD2 | TRBV5-1 | CASSRTSGRAQRDAGELFF | TGCGCCAGCAGCCGAACTAGCGGGAGGGCCCAAAGGGATGCCGGGGAGCTGTTTTTT
TRBJ2-2 | . | . | TRBV5-1 | CASSLFQSGELFF | TGCGCCAGCAGCTTGTTTCAGTCCGGGGAGCTGTTTTTT
TRBJ2-7 | . | TRBD2 | TRBV7-2 | CASSSWTSGGVSYEQYF | TGTGCCAGCAGCTCTTGGACTAGCGGGGGGGTATCCTACGAGCAGTACTTC
TRBJ2-3 | . | . | TRBV7-9 | CASSLALGTGPLTDTQYF | TGTGCCAGCAGCTTAGCGCTCGGAACAGGCCCGTTAACAGATACGCAGTATTTT
TRBJ2-4 | . | TRBD1 | TRBV19 | CASSIDPGTGGNIQYF | TGTGCCAGTAGTATAGATCCCGGGACAGGGGGAAACATTCAGTACTTC
TRBJ2-3 | . | . | TRBV12-3/TRBV12-4 | CASSLRPDTQYF | TGTGCCAGCAGTTTGAGGCCAGATACGCAGTATTTT
TRBJ2-3 | . | TRBD2 | TRBV6-5 | CASRGTSVGTDTQYF | TGTGCCAGCAGAGGGACTAGCGTGGGCACAGATACGCAGTATTTT
TRBJ2-1 | . | . | TRBV25-1 | CASLVPGGWNEQFF | TGTGCCAGCCTAGTCCCCGGAGGGTGGAATGAGCAGTTCTTC
TRBJ1-1 | . | TRBD1 | TRBV10-1 | CASSESGQRNTEAFF | TGCGCCAGCAGTGAGTCGGGACAGAGGAACACTGAAGCTTTCTTT
TRBJ1-4 | . | TRBD1 | TRBV18 | CASSPQQGQSEKLFF | TGTGCCAGCTCACCGCAACAGGGGCAGAGTGAAAAACTGTTTTTT
TRBJ2-6 | . | . | TRBV9 | CASSVREHGANVLTF | TGTGCCAGCAGCGTTAGGGAGCACGGGGCCAACGTCCTGACTTTC
TRBJ1-4 | . | . | TRBV6-1 | CASSEIEVWGPTATNEKLFF | TGTGCCAGCAGTGAAATAGAAGTTTGGGGGCCCACGGCAACTAATGAAAAACTGTTTTTT
TRBJ1-6 | . | . | TRBV9 | CASSVGGTHNSPLHF | TGTGCCAGCAGCGTAGGCGGCACCCATAATTCACCCCTCCACTTT
TRBJ1-1 | . | TRBD1 | TRBV5-1 | CASSQRTGNALGTEAFF | TGCGCCAGCAGCCAACGGACAGGGAATGCGTTGGGCACTGAAGCTTTCTTT
TRBJ2-3 | . | TRBD2 | TRBV28 | CASSPSGSGTVTDTQYF | TGTGCCAGCAGCCCCTCGGGGAGCGGGACCGTAACAGATACGCAGTATTTT
TRBJ1-5 | . | . | TRBV2 | CASSSPGGQRNQPQHF | TGTGCCAGCAGTTCTCCTGGGGGACAAAGGAATCAGCCCCAGCATTTT
TRBJ1-1 | few | . | TRBV5-4 | CASSHRGNTEAFF | TGTGCCAGCAGCCATAGGGGGAACACTGAAGCTTTCTTT
TRBJ1-1 | . | TRBD1 | TRBV28 | CASSATGGMNTEAFF | TGTGCCAGCAGCGCAACAGGGGGCATGAACACTGAAGCTTTCTTT
TRBJ2-5 | once | TRBD2 | TRBV6-6 | CASRPPGLARQETQYF | TGTGCCAGCAGGCCCCCGGGACTAGCTAGACAAGAGACCCAGTACTTC
TRBJ1-1 | . | . | TRBV18 | CASSPQGVTEAFF | TGTGCCAGCTCACCACAAGGGGTAACTGAAGCTTTCTTT
TRBJ2-3 | . | . | TRBV7-9 | CASSLAGSTDTQYF | TGTGCCAGCAGCTTAGCGGGCTCCACAGATACGCAGTATTTT
TRBJ2-7 | . | TRBD1 | TRBV6-5 | CASSYSGGRGNEQYF | TGTGCCAGCAGTTACTCAGGGGGCAGGGGGAACGAGCAGTACTTC
TRBJ2-2 | . | . | TRBV7-2 | CASSLDLAIGSGELFF | TGTGCCAGCAGCTTAGATTTAGCTATTGGAAGTGGGGAGCTGTTTTTT
TRBJ2-5 | . | . | TRBV7-6 | CASSLAASQETQYF | TGTGCCAGCAGCTTAGCGGCTAGCCAAGAGACCCAGTACTTC